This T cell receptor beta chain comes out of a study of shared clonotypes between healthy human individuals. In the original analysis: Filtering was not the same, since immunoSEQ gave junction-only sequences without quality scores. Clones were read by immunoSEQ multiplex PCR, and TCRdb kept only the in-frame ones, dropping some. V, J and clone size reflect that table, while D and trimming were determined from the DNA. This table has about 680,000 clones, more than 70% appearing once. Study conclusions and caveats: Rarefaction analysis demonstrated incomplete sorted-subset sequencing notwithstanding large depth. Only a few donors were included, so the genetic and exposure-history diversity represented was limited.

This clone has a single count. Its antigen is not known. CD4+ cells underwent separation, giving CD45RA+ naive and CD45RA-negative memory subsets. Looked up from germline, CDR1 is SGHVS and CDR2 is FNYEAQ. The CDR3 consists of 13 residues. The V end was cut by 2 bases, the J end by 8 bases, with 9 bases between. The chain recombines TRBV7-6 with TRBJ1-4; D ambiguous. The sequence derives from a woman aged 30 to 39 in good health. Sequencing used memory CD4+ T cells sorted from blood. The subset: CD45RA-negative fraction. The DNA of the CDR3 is TGTGCCAGCAGCTTAATTTTAGGGGAAAAACTGTTTTTT. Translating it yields CASSLILGEKLFF.